Below are 10 T cell receptor beta chains sequenced from a single sample in a study of blood T cells in healthy people across ages. A second roughly 6 to 11 cycle PCR used barcoded and J-beta primers. In TCRdb, the 5' RACE reads were re-called with MiXCR into one record per CDR3 protein. The data show under 1,000,000 distinct CDR3 sequences, under 40% seen once. The sequencing input was blood. These receptor sequences come from a man aged 18-30 years in good health.

In its sample, this clonotype was seen once. The gene calls are TRBV10-3 and TRBJ1-5; the D is unclear. Trimming cost V 0 bases and J 1 base, with 13 bases left between them. Germline V gene sequence: CDR1 ENHRY, CDR2 SYGVKD. The CDR3 spans 17 residues. CDR3 nucleotides: TGTGCCATCAGTGAGTCGTGGAGGGCCGACAGCAATCAGCCCCAGCATTTT. It encodes CAISESWRADSNQPQHF.

This clonotype was observed a few times. The chain has TRBV7-2 and TRBJ2-1, with TRBD2 matching over 15 bases. The CDR3 has 17 residues. CDR1 is SGHTA and CDR2 is FQGNSA in the germline V gene. J gave up 9 bases and V 3 bases, and 9 bases lay outside the gene matches. The CDR3 nucleotides read TGTGCCAGCAGCTTGACTGGACTAGCGGGGGGGATACTTGAGCAGTTCTTC. Translating gives CASSLTGLAGGILEQFF.

This clonotype was found many times. J is TRBJ1-1 and V is TRBV10-3, with a tentative D call TRBD1 (5 bases). The CDR3 runs 13 residues. Trimming took off 10 bases at V and 1 base at J, with 13 bases between the two ends. The V gene's germline CDR1 is ENHRY and CDR2 SYGVKD. The CDR3, as DNA: TGTGCCACCGGGGGATACGAGAACACTGAAGCTTTCTTT. Translating it yields CATGGYENTEAFF.

This clonotype showed up just a few times. The chain has TRBV9 and TRBJ2-3; 9 bases fit TRBD1. The V segment lost 6 bases and the J segment 0 bases; nucleotides outside the gene matches: 5. This CDR3 has 15 residues. Germline lookup yields CDR1 SGDLS and CDR2 YYNGEE. CDR3 sequence: CASKQGASSTDTQYF. CDR3 coding DNA: TGTGCCAGCAAACAGGGGGCATCTAGCACAGATACGCAGTATTTT.

This chain uses TRBV6-2 or TRBV6-3 with TRBJ2-3, with D possibly being TRBD1 (7 bases). Germline V gene lookup returns CDR1 MNHEY and CDR2 SVGEGT. V lost 4 bases and J 4 bases, leaving 18 bases between the germline ends. The CDR3 has 16 residues. The CDR3 sequence: CASSWDQGGRADTQYF. The CDR3 coding sequence is TGTGCCAGCAGTTGGGACCAGGGGGGCCGAGCAGATACGCAGTATTTT.

This clonotype was observed at least ten times. This chain links TRBV9 with TRBJ2-3; 7 bases agree with TRBD1. Trimming took 7 bases from V and 2 from J; bases not matched to a gene: 7. Germline loops: CDR1 SGDLS, CDR2 YYNGEE. The CDR3 extends over 14 amino acids. In nucleotides, the CDR3 is TGTGCCAGCGGCTGGACAGGCTCCACAGATACGCAGTATTTT. It encodes CASGWTGSTDTQYF.

The CDR3 DNA sequence: TGCAGTGCTAGATCCCTTCCGGGACTAGCGGGGGATCAAAACTCCTACAATGAGCAGTTCTTC. The encoded protein is CSARSLPGLAGDQNSYNEQFF. This sequence joins TRBV20-1 and TRBJ2-1, with 14 bases fitting TRBD2. Germline V gene data show CDR1 as DFQATT and CDR2 as SNEGSKA (reference sequence). With 2 bases clipped from V and 0 bases from J, the junction kept 15 bases outside the gene matches. This CDR3 comprises 21 residues.

The chain combines TRBV20-1 with TRBJ2-1; 12 bases map to TRBD2. The CDR3 is 16 amino acids. With 4 bases clipped from V and 4 bases from J, the junction kept 8 bases outside the gene matches. Germline V gene lookup returns CDR1 DFQATT and CDR2 SNEGSKA (reference sequence). The CDR3 is CSAKWASGGAYNEQFF. DNA for the CDR3: TGCAGTGCTAAGTGGGCTAGCGGGGGGGCATACAATGAGCAGTTCTTC.

This clonotype was seen a handful of times. V usage is TRBV7-9 and J usage is TRBJ2-5, with D unclear. Trimming stripped 0 bases from V and 3 bases from J, with 11 bases between. CDR1 is SEHNR, CDR2 FQNEAQ, per germline (reference sequence). CDR3 length: 15 amino acids. The CDR3 sequence is CASSLAEILEETQYF. The CDR3 nucleotides are TGTGCCAGCAGCTTAGCGGAAATTCTCGAAGAGACCCAGTACTTC.

In this sample, this clonotype turned up once. The chain carries TRBV6-6 and TRBJ1-5, with TRBD1 matching 8 bases. V lost 5 bases, J lost 3 bases, and 6 bases stayed unmatched. Germline V gene lookup returns CDR1 MNHNY and CDR2 SVGAGI (reference sequence). This CDR3 contains 15 residues. Written as DNA, the CDR3 is TGTGCCAGCAGTCCCGACAGGGGAGTCAATCAGCCCCAGCATTTT. This encodes CASSPDRGVNQPQHF.